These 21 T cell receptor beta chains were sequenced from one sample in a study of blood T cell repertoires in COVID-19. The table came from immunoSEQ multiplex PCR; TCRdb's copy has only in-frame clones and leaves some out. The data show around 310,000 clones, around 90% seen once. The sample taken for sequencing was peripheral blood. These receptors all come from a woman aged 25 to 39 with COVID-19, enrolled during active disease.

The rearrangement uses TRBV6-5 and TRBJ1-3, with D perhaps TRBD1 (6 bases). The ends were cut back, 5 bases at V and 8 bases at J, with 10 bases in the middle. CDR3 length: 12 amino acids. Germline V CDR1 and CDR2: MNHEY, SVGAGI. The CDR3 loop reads CASSRRGDTIYF. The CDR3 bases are TGTGCCAGCAGTCGCAGGGGAGACACCATATATTTT.

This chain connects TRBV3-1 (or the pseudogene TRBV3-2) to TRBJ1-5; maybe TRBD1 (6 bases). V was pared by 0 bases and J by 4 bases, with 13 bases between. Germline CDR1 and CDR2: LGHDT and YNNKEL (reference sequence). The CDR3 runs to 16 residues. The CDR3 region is CASSQDGGGRNQPQHF. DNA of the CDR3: TGTGCCAGCAGCCAAGATGGGGGCGGGAGGAATCAGCCCCAGCATTTT.

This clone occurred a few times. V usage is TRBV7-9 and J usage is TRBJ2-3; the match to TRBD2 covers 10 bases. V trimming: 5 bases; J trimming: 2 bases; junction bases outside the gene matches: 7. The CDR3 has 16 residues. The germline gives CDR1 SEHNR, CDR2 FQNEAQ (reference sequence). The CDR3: CASSPRLAGDTDTQYF. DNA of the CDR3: TGTGCCAGCAGCCCCCGACTAGCGGGCGACACAGATACGCAGTATTTT.

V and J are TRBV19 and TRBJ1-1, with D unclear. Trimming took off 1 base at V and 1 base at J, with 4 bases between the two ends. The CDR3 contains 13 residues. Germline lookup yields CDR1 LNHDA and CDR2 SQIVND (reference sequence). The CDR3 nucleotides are TGTGCCAGTAGTATAGGCGAGAACACTGAAGCTTTCTTT. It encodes CASSIGENTEAFF.

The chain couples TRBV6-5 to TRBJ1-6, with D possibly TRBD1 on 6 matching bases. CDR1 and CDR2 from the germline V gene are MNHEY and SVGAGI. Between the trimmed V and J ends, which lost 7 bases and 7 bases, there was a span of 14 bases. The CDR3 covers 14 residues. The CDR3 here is CASTPGAGNSPLHF. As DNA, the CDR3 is TGTGCCAGCACGCCAGGGGCAGGGAATTCACCCCTCCACTTT.

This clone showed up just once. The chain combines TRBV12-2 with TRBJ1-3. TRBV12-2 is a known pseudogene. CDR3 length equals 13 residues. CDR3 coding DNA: TGTGCAACCCTAAAGGGACGGACTAAGACCATATATTTT. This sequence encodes CATLKGRTKTIYF.

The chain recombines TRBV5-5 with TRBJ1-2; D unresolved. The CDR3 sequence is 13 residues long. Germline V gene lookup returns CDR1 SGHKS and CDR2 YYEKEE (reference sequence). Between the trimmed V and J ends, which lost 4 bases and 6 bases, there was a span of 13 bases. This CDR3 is CASSSGGSHGYTF. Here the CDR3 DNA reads TGTGCCAGCAGCAGTGGAGGAAGCCATGGCTACACCTTC.

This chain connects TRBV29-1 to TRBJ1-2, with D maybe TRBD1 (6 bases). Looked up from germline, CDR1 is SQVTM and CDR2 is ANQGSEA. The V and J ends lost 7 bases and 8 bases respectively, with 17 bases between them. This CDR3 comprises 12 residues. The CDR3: CSAREAGGGYTF. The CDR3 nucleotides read TGCAGCGCAAGGGAAGCGGGGGGCGGCTACACCTTC. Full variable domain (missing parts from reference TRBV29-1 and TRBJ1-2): SAVISQKPSRDICQRGTSLTIQCQVDSQVTMMFWYRQQPGQSLTLIATANQGSEATYESGFVIDKFPISRPNLTFSTLTVSNMSPEDSSIYLCSAREAGGGYTFGSGTRLTVV.

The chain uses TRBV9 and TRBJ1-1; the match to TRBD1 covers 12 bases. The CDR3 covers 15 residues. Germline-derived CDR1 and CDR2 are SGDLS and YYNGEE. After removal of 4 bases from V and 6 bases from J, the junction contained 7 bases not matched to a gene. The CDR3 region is CASSSPGTGGPEAFF. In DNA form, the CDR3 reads TGTGCCAGCAGCAGCCCCGGGACAGGGGGCCCTGAAGCTTTCTTT.

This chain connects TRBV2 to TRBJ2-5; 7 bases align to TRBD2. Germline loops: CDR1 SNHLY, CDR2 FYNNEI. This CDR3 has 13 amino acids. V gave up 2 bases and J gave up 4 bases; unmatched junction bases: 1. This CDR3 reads CASSESGTETQYF. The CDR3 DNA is TGTGCCAGCAGTGAAAGCGGGACAGAGACCCAGTACTTC.

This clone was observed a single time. In DNA, the CDR3 is TGCGCCAGCTTTACCCCGGGAGGCGAGACCCAGTACTTC. This encodes CASFTPGGETQYF. This rearrangement joins TRBV5-1 to TRBJ2-5, with 7 positions matching TRBD2. This CDR3 is built from 13 residues. CDR1 and CDR2 (germline): SGHRS, YFSETQ. The trim removed 7 bases at V and 5 bases at J, leaving 8 bases unmatched.

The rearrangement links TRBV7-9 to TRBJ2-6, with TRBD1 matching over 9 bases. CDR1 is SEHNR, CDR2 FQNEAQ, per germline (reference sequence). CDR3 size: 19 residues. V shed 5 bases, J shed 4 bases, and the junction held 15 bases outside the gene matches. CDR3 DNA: TGTGCCAGCAGCCCGAGGCCGGGACAGGGACCTCCGGGGGCCAACGTCCTGACTTTC. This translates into CASSPRPGQGPPGANVLTF.

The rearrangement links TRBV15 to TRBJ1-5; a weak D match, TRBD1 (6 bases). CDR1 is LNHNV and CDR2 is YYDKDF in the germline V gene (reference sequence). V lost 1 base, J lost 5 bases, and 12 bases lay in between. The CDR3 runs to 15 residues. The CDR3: CATSRVPGAHQPQHF. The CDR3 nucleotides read TGTGCCACCAGCAGAGTTCCAGGGGCCCATCAGCCCCAGCATTTT.

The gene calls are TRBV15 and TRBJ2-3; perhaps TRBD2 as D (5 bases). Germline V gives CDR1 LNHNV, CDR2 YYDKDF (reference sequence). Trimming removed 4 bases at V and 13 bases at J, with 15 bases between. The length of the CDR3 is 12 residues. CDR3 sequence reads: CATSISSSRKYF. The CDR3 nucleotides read TGTGCCACCAGCATCTCTTCTAGCAGAAAGTATTTT.

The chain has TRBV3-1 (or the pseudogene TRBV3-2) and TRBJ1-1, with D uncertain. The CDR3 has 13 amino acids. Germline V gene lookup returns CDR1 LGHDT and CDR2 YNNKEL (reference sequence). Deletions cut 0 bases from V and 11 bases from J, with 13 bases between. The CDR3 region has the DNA TGTGCCAGCAGCCAAGATGGGCCCCCCCGGGCTTTCTTT. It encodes CASSQDGPPRAFF.

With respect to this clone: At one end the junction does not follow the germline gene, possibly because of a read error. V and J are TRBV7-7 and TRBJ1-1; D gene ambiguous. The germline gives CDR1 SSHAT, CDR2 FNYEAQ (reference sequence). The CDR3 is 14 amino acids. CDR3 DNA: TGTGCTAGCAGCTTAGACGAGGTGAACACTGAAGCTTTCTTT. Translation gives CASSLDEVNTEAFF. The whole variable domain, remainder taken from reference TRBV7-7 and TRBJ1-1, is GAGVSQSPRYKVTKRGQDVTLRCDPISSHATLYWYQQALGQGPEFLTYFNYEAQPDKSGLPSDRFSAERPEGSISTLTIQRTEQRDSAMYRCASSLDEVNTEAFFGQGTRLTVV.

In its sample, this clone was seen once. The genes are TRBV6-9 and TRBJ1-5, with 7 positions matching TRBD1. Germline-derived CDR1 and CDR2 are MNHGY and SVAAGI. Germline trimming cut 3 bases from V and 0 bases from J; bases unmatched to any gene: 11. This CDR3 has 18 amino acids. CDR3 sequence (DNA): TGTGCCAGCAGTTACATAAACCGGGACAGATATAGCAATCAGCCCCAGCATTTT. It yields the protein CASSYINRDRYSNQPQHF.

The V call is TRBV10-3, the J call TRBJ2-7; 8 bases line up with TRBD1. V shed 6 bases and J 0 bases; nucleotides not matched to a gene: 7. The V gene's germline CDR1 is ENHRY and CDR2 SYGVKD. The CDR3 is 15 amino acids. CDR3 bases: TGTGCCATCAGCCCGGGACAGGCCAGCTCCTACGAGCAGTACTTC. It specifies CAISPGQASSYEQYF.

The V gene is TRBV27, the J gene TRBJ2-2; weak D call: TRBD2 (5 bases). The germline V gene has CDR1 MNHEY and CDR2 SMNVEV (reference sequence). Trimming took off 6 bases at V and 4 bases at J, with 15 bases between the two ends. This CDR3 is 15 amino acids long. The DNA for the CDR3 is TGTGCCAGCAGCAGATGGGAGTCGGCCACCGGGGAGCTGTTTTTT. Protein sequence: CASSRWESATGELFF.

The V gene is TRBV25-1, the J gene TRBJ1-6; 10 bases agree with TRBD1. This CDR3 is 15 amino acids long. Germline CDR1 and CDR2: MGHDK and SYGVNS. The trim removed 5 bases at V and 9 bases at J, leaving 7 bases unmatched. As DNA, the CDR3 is TGTGCCAGCAGTCCACCGACAGGGGGCGGTTCACCCCTCCACTTT. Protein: CASSPPTGGGSPLHF.

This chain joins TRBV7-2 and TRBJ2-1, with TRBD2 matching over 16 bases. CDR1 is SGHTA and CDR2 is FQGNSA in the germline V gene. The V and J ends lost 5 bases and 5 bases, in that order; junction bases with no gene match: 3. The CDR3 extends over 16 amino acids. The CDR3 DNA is TGTGCCAGCAGCCCGGGACTAGCGGGAGGGGACAATGAGCAGTTCTTC. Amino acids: CASSPGLAGGDNEQFF.